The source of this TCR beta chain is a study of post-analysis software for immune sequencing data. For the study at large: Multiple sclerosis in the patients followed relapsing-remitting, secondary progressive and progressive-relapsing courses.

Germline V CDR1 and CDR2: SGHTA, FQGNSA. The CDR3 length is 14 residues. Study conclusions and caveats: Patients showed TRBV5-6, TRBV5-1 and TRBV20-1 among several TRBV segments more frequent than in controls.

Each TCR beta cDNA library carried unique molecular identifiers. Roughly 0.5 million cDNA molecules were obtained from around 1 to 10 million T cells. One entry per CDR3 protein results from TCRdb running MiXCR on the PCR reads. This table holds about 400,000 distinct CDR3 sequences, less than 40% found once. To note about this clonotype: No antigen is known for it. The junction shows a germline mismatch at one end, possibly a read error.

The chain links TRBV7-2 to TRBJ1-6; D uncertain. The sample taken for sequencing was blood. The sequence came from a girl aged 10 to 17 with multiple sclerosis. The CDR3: CASSPWTGNSPLYF. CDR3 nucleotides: TGTGCCAGCAGCCCCTGGACGGGGAATTCACCCCTCTACTTT.